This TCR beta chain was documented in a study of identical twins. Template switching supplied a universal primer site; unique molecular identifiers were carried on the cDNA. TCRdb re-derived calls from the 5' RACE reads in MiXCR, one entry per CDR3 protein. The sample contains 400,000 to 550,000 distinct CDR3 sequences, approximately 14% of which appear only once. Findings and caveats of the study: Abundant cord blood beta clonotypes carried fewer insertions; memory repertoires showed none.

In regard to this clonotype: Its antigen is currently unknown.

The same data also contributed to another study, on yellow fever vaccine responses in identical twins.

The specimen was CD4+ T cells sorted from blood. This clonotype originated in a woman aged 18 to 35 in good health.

DNA of the CDR3: TGTGCCATCAAGTTACTAGCGGGTGGCACCGGGGAGCTGTTTTTT. Translation gives CAIKLLAGGTGELFF. The gene calls are TRBV10-3 and TRBJ2-2; 9 nucleotides match TRBD2. Germline CDR1 reads ENHRY; CDR2 reads SYGVKD. CDR3 size: 15 residues. The V and J ends lost 7 bases and 4 bases, in that order; junction bases with no gene match: 7.